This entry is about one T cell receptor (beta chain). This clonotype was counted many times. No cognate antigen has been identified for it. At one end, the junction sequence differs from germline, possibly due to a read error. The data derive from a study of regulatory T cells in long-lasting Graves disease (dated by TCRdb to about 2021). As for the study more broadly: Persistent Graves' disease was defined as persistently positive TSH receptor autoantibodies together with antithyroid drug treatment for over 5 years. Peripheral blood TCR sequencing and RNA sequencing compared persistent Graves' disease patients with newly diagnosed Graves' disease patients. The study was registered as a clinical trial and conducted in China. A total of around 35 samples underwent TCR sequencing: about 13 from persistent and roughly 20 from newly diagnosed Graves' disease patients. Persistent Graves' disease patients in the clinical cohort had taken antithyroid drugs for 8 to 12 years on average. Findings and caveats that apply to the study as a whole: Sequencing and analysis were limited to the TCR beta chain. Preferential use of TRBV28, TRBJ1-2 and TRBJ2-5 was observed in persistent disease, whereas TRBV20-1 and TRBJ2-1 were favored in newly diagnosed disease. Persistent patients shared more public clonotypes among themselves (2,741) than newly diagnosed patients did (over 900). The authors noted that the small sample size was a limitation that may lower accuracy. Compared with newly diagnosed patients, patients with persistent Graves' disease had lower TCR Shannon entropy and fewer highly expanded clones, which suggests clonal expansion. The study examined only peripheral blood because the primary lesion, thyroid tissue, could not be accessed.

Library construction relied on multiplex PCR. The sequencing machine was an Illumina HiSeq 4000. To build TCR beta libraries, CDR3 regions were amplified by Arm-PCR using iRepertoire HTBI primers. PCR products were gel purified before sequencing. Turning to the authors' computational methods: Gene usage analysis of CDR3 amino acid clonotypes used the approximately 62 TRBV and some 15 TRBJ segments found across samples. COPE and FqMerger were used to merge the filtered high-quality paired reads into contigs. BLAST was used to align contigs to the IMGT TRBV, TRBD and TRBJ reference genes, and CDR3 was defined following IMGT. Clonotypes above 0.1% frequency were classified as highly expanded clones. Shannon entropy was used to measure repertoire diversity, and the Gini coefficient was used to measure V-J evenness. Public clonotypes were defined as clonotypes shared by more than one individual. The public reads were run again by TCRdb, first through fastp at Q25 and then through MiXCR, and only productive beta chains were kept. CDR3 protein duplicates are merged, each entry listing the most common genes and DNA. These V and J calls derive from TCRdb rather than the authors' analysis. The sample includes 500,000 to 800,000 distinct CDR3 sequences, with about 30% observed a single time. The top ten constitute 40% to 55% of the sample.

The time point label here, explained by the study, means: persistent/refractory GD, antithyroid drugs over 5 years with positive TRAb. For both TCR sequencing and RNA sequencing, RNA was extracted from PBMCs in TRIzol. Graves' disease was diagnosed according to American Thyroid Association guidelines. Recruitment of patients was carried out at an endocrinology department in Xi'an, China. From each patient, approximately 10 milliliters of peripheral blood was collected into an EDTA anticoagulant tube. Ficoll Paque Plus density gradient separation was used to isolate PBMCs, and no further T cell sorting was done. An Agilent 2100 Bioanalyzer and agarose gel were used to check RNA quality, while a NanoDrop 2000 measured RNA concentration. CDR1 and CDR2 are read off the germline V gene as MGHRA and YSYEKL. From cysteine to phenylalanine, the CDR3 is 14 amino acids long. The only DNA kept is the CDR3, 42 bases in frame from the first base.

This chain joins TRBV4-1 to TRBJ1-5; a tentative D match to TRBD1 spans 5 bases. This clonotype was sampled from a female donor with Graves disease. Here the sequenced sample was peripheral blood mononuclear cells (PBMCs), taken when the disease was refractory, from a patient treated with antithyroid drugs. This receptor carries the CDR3 CASSQSGSNQPQHF. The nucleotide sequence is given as TGTGCCAGCAGCCAATCAGGGAGCAATCAGCCCCAGCATTTT.